This T cell receptor (beta chain) emerged from a study of blood T cell repertoires in COVID-19. The wider study: Sources were T cells, B-cell-depleted T cells, or PBMCs; the material itself was cDNA or gDNA.

Germline lookup yields CDR1 SNHLY and CDR2 FYNNEI. V dropped 2 bases and J dropped 6; count of bases not matched to a gene: 9. The CDR3 loop spans 15 amino acids. Authors' data handling: Cell counts per sample came from amplifying reference gene primers. Profiling relied on immunoSEQ multiplex PCR, and the TCRdb table lists in-frame clones only, not all of them. That table is the source of V, J and clone size, and D and trimming were worked out from the DNA. There are over 400,000 clones in the sample; approximately 86% occur only once, and 6.5% to 8.5% lies in the top ten. The chain joins TRBV2 to TRBJ2-5, with TRBD2 matching 7 bases. The TCR originated in a woman aged 60 to 75 who had recovered from COVID-19. Input material: PBMCs or T cells enriched from blood (not recorded which). CDR3 in DNA: TGTGCCAGCAGTGAATCCGGGGGGTTGGAGAAGACCCAGTACTTC. Translated, it gives CASSESGGLEKTQYF.